Following are 20 T cell receptor beta chains from one sample sequenced in a study of beta chain features in type 1 diabetes. Whole-study results and caveats: A moderate, significant TCRB CDR3 shortening appeared in type 1 diabetes across four CD4+ subsets.

Sequenced material consisted of expressed TCRB transcripts (all of the isolated RNA was reverse transcribed). Sequencing was performed with immunoSEQ multiplex PCR; in TCRdb, only in-frame clones are kept and a portion is missing. The sample yields 300,000 to 400,000 clones, 13% seen once. These receptors' antigens are unknown. The specimen sequenced was naive CD4+ T cells from blood. These receptors were obtained from a young woman with type 1 diabetes.

The chain combines TRBV5-1 with TRBJ2-1; tentative D call: TRBD1 (6 bases). The germline CDR1 and CDR2 sequences are SGHRS and YFSETQ. CDR3 length equals 15 residues. The V end was cut by 5 bases, the J end by 2 bases, with 14 bases between. CDR3 in DNA: TGCGCCAGCAGTCAAGCTACAGGGACCTACAATGAGCAGTTCTTC. Residues: CASSQATGTYNEQFF. The full variable domain, rest sourced from reference TRBV5-1 and TRBJ2-1, is KAGVTQTPRYLIKTRGQQVTLSCSPISGHRSVSWYQQTPGQGLQFLFEYFSETQRNKGNFPGRFSGRQFSNSRSEMNVSTLELGDSALYLCASSQATGTYNEQFFGPGTRLTVL.

The chain is built from TRBV15 and TRBJ1-2; TRBD1 aligns across 10 bases. Germline lookup yields CDR1 LNHNV and CDR2 YYDKDF (reference sequence). Germline trimming cut 4 bases from V and 3 bases from J; bases unmatched to any gene: 8. The CDR3 is made up of 16 amino acids. The DNA for the CDR3 is TGTGCCACCAGCATACCGGGACAGGGGACCGACTATGGCTACACCTTC. The encoded protein is CATSIPGQGTDYGYTF.

This clone was counted only a few times. This sequence joins TRBV30 and TRBJ2-5, with D unclear. CDR3 size: 13 residues. CDR1 and CDR2 from the germline V gene are GTSNPN and SVGIG (reference sequence). Trimming cost V 0 bases and J 3 bases, with 8 bases left between them. CDR3 protein: CAWSVGFEETQYF. CDR3 nucleotide sequence: TGTGCCTGGAGTGTCGGGTTTGAAGAGACCCAGTACTTC.

This clone was seen a few times. The chain is built from TRBV14 and TRBJ2-1; 7 bases map to TRBD2. This CDR3 is built from 16 residues. Germline-derived CDR1 and CDR2 are SGHDN and FVKESK. Trimming took 3 bases from V and 3 from J; bases not matched to a gene: 8. The CDR3 region is CASSQIVAGYYNEQFF. CDR3 DNA sequence: TGTGCCAGCAGCCAGATCGTAGCGGGCTACTACAATGAGCAGTTCTTC.

The rearrangement joins TRBV11-2 to TRBJ2-7; the match to TRBD2 covers 7 bases. Germline trimming cut 5 bases from V and 0 bases from J; bases unmatched to any gene: 7. The CDR3 contains 15 residues. CDR1 and CDR2 from the germline V gene are SGHAT and FQNNGV. The CDR3, as DNA: TGTGCCAGCAGCAACCGGGACTACCTCTCCTACGAGCAGTACTTC. Amino acid sequence: CASSNRDYLSYEQYF.

On this clone: The sample carries other DNA sequences with the same CDR3. In nucleotides, the CDR3 is TGTGCCAGCAGCTTAGGGACTAGCGTCAATGAGCAGTTCTTC. This sequence encodes CASSLGTSVNEQFF. J is TRBJ2-1 and V is TRBV11-2; 9 nucleotides line up with TRBD2. The ends lost 1 base at V and 6 bases at J; junction bases unmatched: 1. Germline assignment: CDR1 SGHAT and CDR2 FQNNGV. The CDR3 is 14 amino acids.

V and J are TRBV4-3 and TRBJ2-3; 9 bases map to TRBD1. With V trimmed by 0 bases and J by 6 bases, 10 bases remained unmatched. CDR1 is LGHNA and CDR2 is YSLEER in the germline V gene. The CDR3 covers 17 residues. The CDR3 region is CASSQDKGGQGIDTQYF. The CDR3 DNA sequence: TGCGCCAGCAGCCAAGATAAAGGCGGACAGGGGATCGATACGCAGTATTTT.

This clone was observed a handful of times. The genes are TRBV9 and TRBJ2-2; tentatively, D is TRBD1 (5 bases). CDR1 is SGDLS and CDR2 is YYNGEE in the germline V gene. The length of the CDR3 is 15 residues. Trimming shortened V by 5 bases and J by 1 base, and 12 bases separated the two germline ends. As DNA, the CDR3 is TGTGCCAGCAGAATTTCAGGACAGAACACCGGGGAGCTGTTTTTT. It is translated as CASRISGQNTGELFF. The variable domain in full, with the rest retrieved from reference TRBV9 and TRBJ2-2, is DSGVTQTPKHLITATGQRVTLRCSPRSGDLSVYWYQQSLDQGLQFLIQYYNGEERAKGNILERFSAQQFPDLHSELNLSSLELGDSALYFCASRISGQNTGELFFGEGSRLTVL.

The chain employs TRBV18 and TRBJ1-1, with 8 bases lining up with TRBD1. V lost 3 bases to trimming and J lost 4 bases; unmatched junction nucleotides: 13. The CDR3 is 17 amino acids. Germline V lookup: CDR1 KGHSH, CDR2 LQKENI. The CDR3 bases are TGTGCCAGCTCACCCACGACCCCAGGGGGCGGTGGCACTGAAGCTTTCTTT. This codes for CASSPTTPGGGGTEAFF. Together with reference TRBV18 and TRBJ1-1, the CDR3 gives the full variable domain: NAGVMQNPRHLVRRRGQEARLRCSPMKGHSHVYWYRQLPEEGLKFMVYLQKENIIDESGMPKERFSAEFPKEGPSILRIQQVVRGDSAAYFCASSPTTPGGGGTEAFFGQGTRLTVV.

The CDR3 reads CASSLVPGSNTGELFF. CDR3 DNA: TGTGCCAGCAGCTTAGTTCCAGGATCGAACACCGGGGAGCTGTTTTTT. The rearrangement joins TRBV11-3 to TRBJ2-2, with D uncertain. The CDR3 consists of 16 residues. The germline V gene encodes CDR1 SGHNT and CDR2 YENEEA. V dropped 1 base and J dropped 0 bases, with 9 bases sitting between them.

The chain carries TRBV7-8 and TRBJ1-5, with 10 bases matching TRBD1. V lost 7 bases and J lost 6; bases outside the gene matches: 9. The CDR3 covers 15 residues. The germline V gene encodes CDR1 SGHVS and CDR2 FQNEAQ. This chain's CDR3 is CASMRGQGLVQPQHF. CDR3 bases: TGTGCCAGCATGAGGGGACAGGGGTTAGTTCAGCCCCAGCATTTT.

The chain uses TRBV28 and TRBJ2-7; 9 bases line up with TRBD1. V was clipped by 6 bases and J by 2 bases; unmatched bases: 11. Germline V CDR1 and CDR2: MDHEN, SYDVKM. This CDR3 is built from 16 residues. CDR3 in amino acids: CASRRGGTGGAYEQYF. For the CDR3, the DNA is TGTGCCAGCAGGCGGGGCGGAACAGGGGGCGCCTACGAGCAGTACTTC. The full variable domain, completed using reference TRBV28 and TRBJ2-7, is DVKVTQSSRYLVKRTGEKVFLECVQDMDHENMFWYRQDPGLGLRLIYFSYDVKMKEKGDIPEGYSVSREKKERFSLILESASTNQTSMYLCASRRGGTGGAYEQYFGPGTRLTVT.

Only a few counts were recorded for this clone. This chain's CDR3 is CAWSGGVAGVSEQFF. CDR3 nucleotide sequence: TGTGCCTGGAGTGGTGGAGTAGCGGGAGTGAGTGAGCAGTTCTTC. This chain connects TRBV30 to TRBJ2-1; 9 bases match TRBD2. The junction had 10 bases not matched to a gene; V was cut back by 1 base and J by 9 bases. The CDR3 runs to 15 residues. Germline V gives CDR1 GTSNPN, CDR2 SVGIG (reference sequence).

V and J are TRBV7-9 and TRBJ1-5; no reliable D call. Germline loops: CDR1 SEHNR, CDR2 FQNEAQ (reference sequence). CDR3 length: 14 residues. The V end lost 3 bases, the J end lost 5 bases, and 11 bases lay between the germline ends. This CDR3 reads CASSLAALDQPQHF. CDR3 bases: TGTGCCAGCAGCTTGGCGGCCTTAGATCAGCCCCAGCATTTT. Drawing the rest from reference TRBV7-9 and TRBJ1-5, the complete variable domain is DTGVSQNPRHKITKRGQNVTFRCDPISEHNRLYWYRQTLGQGPEFLTYFQNEAQLEKSRLLSDRFSAERPKGSFSTLEIQRTEQGDSAMYLCASSLAALDQPQHFGDGTRLSIL.

The chain has TRBV30 and TRBJ2-1; the match to TRBD1 covers 9 bases. Trimming cost V 2 bases and J 5 bases; bases outside gene matches: 4. The germline V gene encodes CDR1 GTSNPN and CDR2 SVGIG (reference sequence). The CDR3 has 14 residues. Here the CDR3 reads CAWSYGTGNNEQFF. In nucleotides, the CDR3 is TGTGCCTGGAGTTACGGGACAGGGAACAATGAGCAGTTCTTC.

This clone was recorded a few times. CDR3 coding DNA: TGTGCCAGCTCACCTGGGCTAGCGGGATCCTACGAGCAGTACGTC. Amino acid sequence: CASSPGLAGSYEQYV. This sequence joins TRBV18 and TRBJ2-7; 9 bases are shared with TRBD2. Germline V gene data show CDR1 as KGHSH and CDR2 as LQKENI. The ends lost 3 bases at V and 1 base at J; junction bases unmatched: 4. The CDR3 loop spans 15 amino acids.

The genes are TRBV7-9 and TRBJ1-4, with D uncertain. This CDR3 has 14 amino acids. The germline V gene has CDR1 SEHNR and CDR2 FQNEAQ (reference sequence). The germline V and J ends were trimmed by 5 bases and 4 bases, with 11 bases remaining between them. The CDR3 nucleotides read TGTGCCAGCAGCCCGCCGTCTAGTAATGAAAAACTGTTTTTT. This sequence encodes CASSPPSSNEKLFF. Full variable domain (outside the CDR3, taken from reference TRBV7-9 and TRBJ1-4): DTGVSQNPRHKITKRGQNVTFRCDPISEHNRLYWYRQTLGQGPEFLTYFQNEAQLEKSRLLSDRFSAERPKGSFSTLEIQRTEQGDSAMYLCASSPPSSNEKLFFGSGTQLSVL.

This clone turned up a few times. The chain carries TRBV10-3 and TRBJ2-1; perhaps TRBD2 as D (5 bases). This CDR3 has 15 amino acids. Trimming stripped 8 bases from V and 0 bases from J, with 14 bases between. Germline V gives CDR1 ENHRY, CDR2 SYGVKD. The chain's CDR3 is CAIWEPVSSYNEQFF. The CDR3 bases are TGTGCCATCTGGGAGCCCGTTAGCTCCTACAATGAGCAGTTCTTC.

The J gene is TRBJ2-1, the V gene TRBV27, with 10 positions matching TRBD1. CDR3 length equals 15 residues. From germline, CDR1 is MNHEY and CDR2 SMNVEV (reference sequence). V was clipped by 7 bases and J by 5 bases; unmatched bases: 8. CDR3 in amino acids: CASTSGGQGHNEQFF. In DNA, the CDR3 is TGTGCCAGCACCAGCGGGGGACAGGGGCACAATGAGCAGTTCTTC.

A few counts support this clone. The V call is TRBV7-9, the J call TRBJ2-2; 7 bases align to TRBD1. This CDR3 comprises 15 residues. V shed 10 bases, J shed 0 bases, and the junction held 8 bases outside the gene matches. CDR1 SEHNR and CDR2 FQNEAQ come from the germline V gene (reference sequence). The chain's CDR3 is CATQGGQTNTGELFF. CDR3 nucleotides: TGTGCCACCCAAGGGGGACAGACGAACACCGGGGAGCTGTTTTTT.